Shown below are 7 T cell receptor beta chains from a single sample sequenced in a study of brain T cells in children with intractable seizures. Libraries were prepared by immunoSEQ multiplex PCR; TCRdb keeps only in-frame clonotypes and omits some of them. In the table there are a few hundred thousand clones, approximately 93% of which are singletons. Time point defined: blood from clinic visit 5 months post-surgery; TSC patient then seizure free. This specimen was peripheral blood, taken roughly 5 months after surgery. These receptors originate from a boy younger than two with tuberous sclerosis and intractable seizures.

CDR3 in DNA: TGTGCCAGTAGTACGCCCCAGGGAGAGCAAGAGACCCAGTACTTC. Protein: CASSTPQGEQETQYF. The chain joins TRBV19 to TRBJ2-5; D is perhaps TRBD1 or TRBD2 (5 bases each). This CDR3 spans 15 amino acids. Germline-derived CDR1 and CDR2 are LNHDA and SQIVND (reference sequence). Trimming stripped 4 bases from V and 2 bases from J, with 14 bases between.

The genes are TRBV7-3 and TRBJ2-3; D is possibly TRBD1 or TRBD2 (5 bases each). Trimming left V 5 bases short and J 4 bases short, with 16 bases between. The germline V gene encodes CDR1 SGHTA and CDR2 FQGTGA. This CDR3 has 15 amino acids. CDR3 sequence: CASSPTRGRADTQYF. The CDR3 DNA is TGTGCCAGCAGCCCTACTAGGGGTAGGGCAGATACGCAGTATTTT.

The chain joins TRBV7-2 to TRBJ1-2; TRBD1 is a possible D gene (5 bases). Germline-derived CDR1 and CDR2 are SGHTA and FQGNSA. Trimming removed 2 bases at V and 7 bases at J, with 14 bases between. There are 14 residues in the CDR3. CDR3 bases: TGTGCCAGCAGCTTAATATTGGCAGGGTCTGGCTACACCTTC. Residues: CASSLILAGSGYTF.

This clone was found once. This sequence joins TRBV9 and TRBJ2-1; 8 bases line up with TRBD2. CDR1 and CDR2 from the germline V gene are SGDLS and YYNGEE. The length of the CDR3 is 19 residues. Unmatched junction bases numbered 15, after V lost 4 bases and J lost 0 bases. The CDR3 here is CASSPTSSSGSSSYNEQFF. The CDR3, as DNA: TGTGCCAGCAGCCCGACCTCCTCTAGCGGGTCAAGCTCCTACAATGAGCAGTTCTTC.

This chain joins TRBV5-1 and TRBJ2-7, with D hard to call. V was pared by 0 bases and J by 4 bases, with 8 bases between. The CDR3 runs 13 residues. CDR1 SGHRS and CDR2 YFSETQ come from the germline V gene. The CDR3: CASSLENSYEQYF. In DNA form, the CDR3 reads TGCGCCAGCAGCTTGGAGAACAGTTACGAGCAGTACTTC.

The V call is TRBV3-1 (or the pseudogene TRBV3-2), the J call TRBJ1-6, with D unclear. In germline, CDR1 is LGHDT, CDR2 YNNKEL (reference sequence). Trimming cost V 2 bases and J 0 bases, with 2 bases left between them. The length of the CDR3 is 14 residues. The CDR3 region is CASSQNSYNSPLHF. CDR3 in DNA: TGTGCCAGCAGCCAAAACTCCTATAATTCACCCCTCCACTTT.

The rearrangement joins TRBV5-4 to TRBJ1-2, with no clear D. The CDR3 loop spans 13 amino acids. Germline V gene data show CDR1 as SGHNT and CDR2 as YYREEE (reference sequence). V shed 2 bases and J shed 4 bases, with 9 bases lying between them. As DNA, the CDR3 is TGTGCCAGCAGCTTCACTCACAGCTATGGCTACACCTTC. This gives the protein CASSFTHSYGYTF.